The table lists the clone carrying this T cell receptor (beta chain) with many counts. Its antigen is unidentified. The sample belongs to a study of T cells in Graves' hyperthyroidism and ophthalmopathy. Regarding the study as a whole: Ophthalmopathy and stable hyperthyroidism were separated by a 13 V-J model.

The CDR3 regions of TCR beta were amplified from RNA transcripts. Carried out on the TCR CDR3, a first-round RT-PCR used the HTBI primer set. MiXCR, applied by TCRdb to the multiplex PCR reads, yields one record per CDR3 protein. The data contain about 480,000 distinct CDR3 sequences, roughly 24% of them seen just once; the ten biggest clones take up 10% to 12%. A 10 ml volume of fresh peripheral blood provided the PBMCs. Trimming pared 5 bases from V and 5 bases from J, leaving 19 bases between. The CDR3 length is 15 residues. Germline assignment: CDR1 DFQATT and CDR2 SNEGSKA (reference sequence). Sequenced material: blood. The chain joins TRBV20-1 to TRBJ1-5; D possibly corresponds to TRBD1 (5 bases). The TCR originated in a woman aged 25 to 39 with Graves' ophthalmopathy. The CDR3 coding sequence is TGCAGTGCTCCAGTGTGGCCGGGACCATATCAGCCCCAGCATTTT. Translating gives CSAPVWPGPYQPQHF.